The entry below gives a single T cell receptor (beta chain) sequence along with its context. Its specificity is unknown. The CDR3 loop spans 16 amino acids. V was clipped by 4 bases and J by 4 bases; unmatched bases: 9. Germline V gene sequence: CDR1 SGHNT, CDR2 YYREEE (reference sequence). The data were obtained in a study of cytomegalovirus exposure and HLA in healthy donors. Across the study: The 120 or so validation repertoires used a platform that matched the one used for the 550 to 800 first-cohort repertoires, as a later analysis reported.

Produced via immunoSEQ multiplex PCR; TCRdb's table is partial and in-frame only. The sample consists of around 80,000 clones, around 96% of them appearing once. Points from the study as a whole: Among TCR beta chains, those listed as cytomegalovirus-associated numbered more than 150. For cytomegalovirus status, the classifier reportedly gave diagnoses with high specificity and sensitivity.

This receptor was obtained from a woman aged 18-35 years in good health and CMV-seronegative. The sequenced material came from PBMCs. The chain has TRBV5-4 and TRBJ2-7, with TRBD2 identical over 12 bases. The CDR3 DNA follows: TGTGCCAGCAGCCCGTCAGGCGGGACTAGCGGGTACGAGCAGTACTTC. Protein product: CASSPSGGTSGYEQYF.